These T cell receptor beta chains were read from a single sample in a study of shared clonotypes between healthy human individuals. Assay used: immunoSEQ multiplex PCR; TCRdb lists only in-frame clones, some missing. Of 2 million to 2.5 million clones listed, approximately 93% are singletons. Sequenced material: naive CD4+ T cells from PBMCs. These TCRs come from a man in his late teens or twenties in good health. Some clones in this sample may be carry-over from other donors' samples. Both conserved end residues are part of each CDR3. The order of the fields is CDR3 protein, CDR3 DNA, V gene, D gene, J gene, clone size. D genes are given only for firm matches. Clone size is given for some rows only: seen once, a few or many times, or a class if the clone is expanded.

CDR3aa: CASRPVRFSEKLFF
CDR3nt: TGTGCCAGCAGACCGGTGCGTTTTTCTGAAAAACTGTTTTTT
v_gene: TRBV2
d_gene: NA
j_gene: TRBJ1-4
abundance: NA

CDR3aa: CASSIARGASGADTQYF
CDR3nt: TGTGCCAGTAGTATAGCGAGGGGGGCCTCGGGCGCAGATACGCAGTATTTT
v_gene: TRBV19
d_gene: NA
j_gene: TRBJ2-3
abundance: NA

CDR3aa: CASSILAGRTDTQYF
CDR3nt: TGTGCCAGCAGTATACTAGCGGGCCGCACAGATACGCAGTATTTT
v_gene: TRBV28
d_gene: TRBD2
j_gene: TRBJ2-3
abundance: NA

CDR3aa: CASSFIGQITDTQYF
CDR3nt: TGTGCCAGCAGTTTCATTGGACAGATAACAGATACGCAGTATTTT
v_gene: TRBV28
d_gene: NA
j_gene: TRBJ2-3
abundance: NA

CDR3aa: CASSLLGNYNEQFF
CDR3nt: TGTGCCAGCAGTTTACTCGGAAACTACAATGAGCAGTTCTTC
v_gene: TRBV28
d_gene: NA
j_gene: TRBJ2-1
abundance: NA

CDR3aa: CASSLAGEAFF
CDR3nt: TGCGCCAGCAGCTTGGCTGGTGAAGCTTTCTTT
v_gene: TRBV5-1
d_gene: NA
j_gene: TRBJ1-1
abundance: NA

CDR3aa: CASSISGAPKNQETQYF
CDR3nt: TGTGCCAGCAGCATCTCAGGGGCGCCGAAGAACCAAGAGACCCAGTACTTC
v_gene: TRBV9
d_gene: NA
j_gene: TRBJ2-5
abundance: NA

CDR3aa: CAWSTLMRTAGIYEQYF
CDR3nt: TGTGCCTGGAGTACCCTAATGAGGACAGCGGGAATCTACGAGCAGTACTTC
v_gene: TRBV30
d_gene: NA
j_gene: TRBJ2-7
abundance: NA

CDR3aa: CASSLQVGAGNEQFF
CDR3nt: TGCGCCAGCAGCTTGCAGGTAGGGGCGGGGAATGAGCAGTTCTTC
v_gene: TRBV5-1
d_gene: NA
j_gene: TRBJ2-1
abundance: NA

CDR3aa: CASIGARGTLPQETQYF
CDR3nt: TGTGCCAGCATCGGCGCCCGGGGCACATTACCCCAAGAGACCCAGTACTTC
v_gene: TRBV7-9
d_gene: NA
j_gene: TRBJ2-5
abundance: NA

CDR3aa: CASSPGTPYGYTF
CDR3nt: TGTGCCAGCAGCCCGGGGACCCCTTATGGCTACACCTTC
v_gene: TRBV5-6
d_gene: NA
j_gene: TRBJ1-2
abundance: NA

CDR3aa: CASTGFRPEQYF
CDR3nt: TGTGCCAGCACGGGGTTTCGCCCCGAGCAGTACTTC
v_gene: TRBV2
d_gene: NA
j_gene: TRBJ2-7
abundance: once

CDR3aa: CASSTSGGAGELFF
CDR3nt: TGTGCCAGCAGTACCTCAGGGGGTGCCGGGGAGCTGTTTTTT
v_gene: TRBV28
d_gene: TRBD1
j_gene: TRBJ2-2
abundance: NA

CDR3aa: CASSLGWQGTQYF
CDR3nt: TGTGCCAGCAGCTTAGGCTGGCAGGGGACGCAGTATTTT
v_gene: TRBV11-3
d_gene: NA
j_gene: TRBJ2-3
abundance: NA